The 27 T cell receptor beta chains listed next were all sequenced from one sample in a study of T cell repertoires in cytomegalovirus infection. These receptors have no identified antigens. TCRdb recomputed calls from the reads with MiXCR, one row per CDR3 protein. The sample has about half a million distinct CDR3 sequences, about 33% seen once. Source: cultured PBMCs, taken from culture after CMV antigen stimulation. The receptors stem from a human donor in good health (CMV status not recorded). Some clones in this sample may be carry-over from other donors' samples.

The chain carries TRBV4-1 and TRBJ2-7, with 11 nucleotides matching TRBD2. CDR1 and CDR2 from the germline V gene are MGHRA and YSYEKL. This CDR3 comprises 16 residues. J lost 3 bases, V lost 1 base, and 5 bases had no gene match. The CDR3 is CASSQALTSGIYEQYF. As DNA, the CDR3 is TGCGCCAGCAGCCAAGCCCTGACTAGCGGGATCTACGAGCAGTACTTC.

CDR3 bases: TGTGCCAGCAGGCAGCAGGGTCGGAGGCACTATGGCTACACCTTC. Translating gives CASRQQGRRHYGYTF. The V call is TRBV6-6, the J call TRBJ1-2, with a weak D call TRBD1 (5 bases). Per the germline V gene, CDR1 is MNHNY and CDR2 is SVGAGI (reference sequence). Trimming left V 6 bases short and J 3 bases short, with 17 bases between. The CDR3 contains 15 residues.

The J gene is TRBJ2-2, the V gene TRBV7-3; 10 positions agree with TRBD2. Germline values: CDR1 SGHTA, CDR2 FQGTGA. The CDR3 consists of 17 residues. V shed 1 base, J shed 5 bases, and the junction held 7 bases outside the gene matches. The CDR3 region has the DNA TGTGCCAGCAGCTTAAGAAAGCGGGAGGGCCGTACCGGGGAGCTGTTTTTT. Its protein product is CASSLRKREGRTGELFF.

The chain uses TRBV15 and TRBJ2-1; D is perhaps TRBD2 (6 bases). Germline V gives CDR1 LNHNV, CDR2 YYDKDF (reference sequence). This CDR3 is 14 amino acids long. V was cut by 5 bases and J by 4 bases, with 12 bases left in between. The chain's CDR3 is CATSPGVGYNEQFF. CDR3 DNA sequence: TGTGCCACCAGCCCGGGAGTAGGATACAATGAGCAGTTCTTC.

The chain uses TRBV14 and TRBJ1-3; D is possibly TRBD1 (6 bases). Trimming removed 3 bases from V and 0 bases from J, with 9 bases in between. The CDR3 runs 15 residues. Germline CDR1 SGHDN, CDR2 FVKESK. CDR3 nucleotide sequence: TGTGCCAGCAGCCACTTGACAGGCTCTGGAAACACCATATATTTT. Amino acids: CASSHLTGSGNTIYF.

The table lists this clonotype with a few counts. The rearrangement links TRBV19 to TRBJ2-1; possibly TRBD1 or TRBD2 for D (5 bases each). CDR1 is LNHDA, CDR2 SQIVND, per germline (reference sequence). Trimming pared 4 bases from V and 5 bases from J, leaving 15 bases between. The CDR3 is 15 residues long. The CDR3 sequence is CASSKRPQGDNEQFF. The CDR3 coding sequence is TGTGCCAGTAGTAAACGTCCTCAGGGAGACAATGAGCAGTTCTTC.

The chain recombines TRBV7-8 with TRBJ2-7, with TRBD1 identical over 8 bases. Per germline, CDR1 SGHVS and CDR2 FQNEAQ. V was pared by 1 base and J by 1 base, with 6 bases of the junction left unmatched. The CDR3 has 16 amino acids. The CDR3 loop reads CASSLDGQGLSYEQYV. CDR3 in DNA: TGTGCCAGCAGCTTAGATGGACAGGGTTTATCCTACGAGCAGTACGTC.

The gene calls are TRBV27 and TRBJ2-2, with 10 bases matching TRBD2. Germline lookup yields CDR1 MNHEY and CDR2 SMNVEV (reference sequence). CDR3 length equals 15 residues. V was pared by 3 bases and J by 9 bases, with 7 bases of the junction left unmatched. The CDR3 is CASSFLAGARRELFF. Here the CDR3 DNA reads TGTGCCAGCAGTTTCCTAGCGGGAGCCCGAAGGGAGCTGTTTTTT.

The chain employs TRBV4-1 and TRBJ1-2; the D is unclear. Trimming shortened V by 5 bases and J by 8 bases, and 18 bases separated the two germline ends. Germline-derived CDR1 and CDR2 are MGHRA and YSYEKL. The CDR3 runs to 14 residues. CDR3 residues: CASSSAQEVRGYTF. The CDR3 DNA reads TGCGCCAGCAGCTCCGCCCAAGAAGTTCGGGGCTACACCTTC.

The chain couples TRBV20-1 to TRBJ1-4; 9 nucleotides match TRBD1. Germline V CDR1 and CDR2: DFQATT, SNEGSKA (reference sequence). The CDR3 loop spans 16 amino acids. V shed 0 bases and J 7 bases; nucleotides not matched to a gene: 9. CDR3 DNA: TGCAGTGCTAGAGAGCACGGGACAGGGTCTTTTGAAAAACTGTTTTTT. Residues: CSAREHGTGSFEKLFF.

There are many counts of this clonotype. The chain is built from TRBV7-2 and TRBJ2-3, with TRBD2 matching over 15 bases. CDR1 SGHTA and CDR2 FQGNSA come from the germline V gene. Trimming removed 2 bases from V and 0 bases from J; junction bases left unmatched: 9. This CDR3 is 20 amino acids long. Here the CDR3 reads CASSLTGTSGRSLSTDTQYF. The CDR3 nucleotides are TGTGCCAGCAGCTTAACCGGGACTAGCGGGAGGAGTCTGAGCACAGATACGCAGTATTTT.

This clonotype has a single count. This chain connects TRBV6-4 to TRBJ2-2; D not certain. The CDR3 length is 13 residues. CDR1 is MRHNA and CDR2 is SNTAGT in the germline V gene. The V end lost 7 bases, the J end lost 1 base, and 7 bases lay between the germline ends. CDR3 loop: CASKYGNTGELFF. The CDR3, as DNA: TGTGCCAGCAAGTACGGGAACACCGGGGAGCTGTTTTTT.

V and J are TRBV10-3 and TRBJ2-5; 10 bases are a match to TRBD2. Germline values: CDR1 ENHRY, CDR2 SYGVKD. The CDR3 is 15 amino acids. V was clipped by 8 bases and J by 5 bases; unmatched bases: 11. The CDR3 DNA reads as TGTGCCATCGGATACCTACTAGCGGGAAGGGAGACCCAGTACTTC. This encodes CAIGYLLAGRETQYF.

J is TRBJ2-7 and V is TRBV9; the match to TRBD2 covers 10 bases. Trimming took 1 base from V and 3 from J; bases not matched to a gene: 4. The CDR3 length is 15 residues. Germline CDR1 reads SGDLS; CDR2 reads YYNGEE. The CDR3 region is CASSVRSGGYYEQYF. CDR3 DNA: TGTGCCAGCAGCGTACGTAGCGGGGGGTACTACGAGCAGTACTTC.

This chain joins TRBV14 and TRBJ2-1; perhaps TRBD2 as D (5 bases). The length of the CDR3 is 18 residues. Per the germline V gene, CDR1 is SGHDN and CDR2 is FVKESK. V lost 0 bases to trimming and J lost 0 bases, with 15 bases between them. DNA for the CDR3: TGTGCCAGCAGCCAAGATGTTCTAAGGGCGGGCTCCTACAATGAGCAGTTCTTC. It specifies CASSQDVLRAGSYNEQFF.

The chain recombines TRBV7-2 with TRBJ2-7; TRBD2 agrees at 10 bases. CDR1 and CDR2 (germline): SGHTA, FQGNSA. The CDR3 spans 15 residues. V gave up 3 bases and J gave up 3 bases; unmatched junction bases: 5. The CDR3 loop reads CASSLRLAGVYEQYF. The CDR3 bases are TGTGCCAGCAGCTTGAGGCTAGCGGGAGTCTACGAGCAGTACTTC. The full variable domain, completed using reference TRBV7-2 and TRBJ2-7, is GAGVSQSPSNKVTEKGKDVELRCDPISGHTALYWYRQSLGQGLEFLIYFQGNSAPDKSGLPSDRFSAERTGGSVSTLTIQRTQQEDSAVYLCASSLRLAGVYEQYFGPGTRLTVT.

In this sample, this clonotype turned up a few times. The chain links TRBV27 to TRBJ2-3; TRBD2 matches 9 bases. From germline, CDR1 is MNHEY and CDR2 SMNVEV (reference sequence). The CDR3 runs to 12 residues. V lost 5 bases and J lost 8; bases outside the gene matches: 2. The CDR3 is CASSPGLATQYF. CDR3 nucleotides: TGTGCCAGCAGTCCGGGACTAGCTACGCAGTATTTT.

The rearrangement joins TRBV7-9 to TRBJ2-5, with a weak D call TRBD2 (6 bases). The CDR3 loop spans 12 amino acids. Germline CDR1 and CDR2: SEHNR and FQNEAQ (reference sequence). The ends were cut back, 7 bases at V and 5 bases at J, with 11 bases in the middle. The CDR3 is CASNGGSETQYF. CDR3 bases: TGTGCCAGCAATGGGGGGTCGGAGACCCAGTACTTC.

This clonotype was seen a few times. The chain joins TRBV7-6 to TRBJ2-1, with 12 bases lining up with TRBD2. Germline trimming cut 5 bases from V and 5 bases from J; bases unmatched to any gene: 7. From germline, CDR1 is SGHVS and CDR2 FNYEAQ. The CDR3 has 16 amino acids. For the CDR3, the DNA is TGTGCCAGCAGCGACCGACTAGCGGGAGAAAACAATGAGCAGTTCTTC. Its protein is CASSDRLAGENNEQFF.

This clonotype appeared a few times. The chain employs TRBV2 and TRBJ2-3; perhaps TRBD2 as D (7 bases). V lost 6 bases and J 2 bases, leaving 9 bases between the germline ends. The CDR3 runs 13 residues. Germline V lookup: CDR1 SNHLY, CDR2 FYNNEI. CDR3 sequence reads: CASSGGPTDTQYF. The CDR3 nucleotides read TGTGCCAGCAGCGGGGGGCCCACAGATACGCAGTATTTT.

The chain uses TRBV4-3 and TRBJ2-1; D is unclear. Trimming stripped 0 bases from V and 5 bases from J, with 11 bases between. The CDR3 consists of 15 residues. Germline V gives CDR1 LGHNA, CDR2 YSLEER. CDR3 sequence: CASSQDPTGHNEQFF. CDR3 in DNA: TGCGCCAGCAGCCAAGATCCCACTGGTCACAATGAGCAGTTCTTC.

This chain uses TRBV19 with TRBJ2-7; 9 nucleotides match TRBD2. J lost 2 bases, V lost 5 bases, and 7 bases had no gene match. The germline V gene has CDR1 LNHDA and CDR2 SQIVND (reference sequence). The CDR3 has 15 residues. The CDR3 coding sequence is TGTGCCAGTAGTCTCGTAGCGGGAGAGACCTACGAGCAGTACTTC. This translates into CASSLVAGETYEQYF.

The chain carries TRBV20-1 and TRBJ1-6; TRBD1 agrees at 8 bases. The CDR3 loop spans 17 amino acids. Germline V gene data show CDR1 as DFQATT and CDR2 as SNEGSKA (reference sequence). J was trimmed by 0 bases and V by 1 base; bases with no gene match: 5. Written as DNA, the CDR3 is TGCAGTGCTAGAGCGACAGGGGCTAGCTCCTATAATTCACCCCTCCACTTT. This gives the protein CSARATGASSYNSPLHF.

The chain employs TRBV7-2 and TRBJ1-6; the match to TRBD1 covers 9 bases. The CDR3 consists of 19 residues. CDR1 is SGHTA, CDR2 FQGNSA, per germline. V was clipped by 4 bases and J by 5 bases; unmatched bases: 15. In DNA, the CDR3 is TGTGCCAGCAGCTGGCCCGGGGGACAGGGATCGGTGGATAATTCACCCCTCCACTTT. Translation: CASSWPGGQGSVDNSPLHF.

The V and J genes are TRBV6-2 or TRBV6-3 and TRBJ2-3; D remains unclear. V shed 6 bases and J shed 4 bases, with 8 bases lying between them. The CDR3 consists of 12 residues. CDR1 and CDR2 from the germline V gene are MNHEY and SVGEGT. CDR3 DNA: TGTGCCAGCAGCCAGGCCCCAGATACGCAGTATTTT. Protein product: CASSQAPDTQYF.

The rearrangement links TRBV12-3 or TRBV12-4 to TRBJ2-7; no clear D. CDR3 size: 13 residues. The V end was cut by 5 bases, the J end by 3 bases, with 11 bases between. This chain's CDR3 is CASSTTLYYEQYF. The CDR3 bases are TGTGCCAGCAGTACCACGCTTTACTACGAGCAGTACTTC.

This clonotype was seen a handful of times. The chain links TRBV6-2 or TRBV6-3 to TRBJ2-1; 8 bases are shared with TRBD2. Germline trimming cut 9 bases from V and 4 bases from J; bases unmatched to any gene: 8. The CDR3 has 14 residues. Germline values: CDR1 MNHEY, CDR2 SVGEGT. CDR3 sequence reads: CASKSLAGYNEQFF. DNA of the CDR3: TGTGCCAGTAAGAGTCTAGCGGGTTACAATGAGCAGTTCTTC.